These T cell receptor beta chains were read from a single sample in a study of human T cells and chemical hapten exposure. TCRdb used MiXCR to reprocess the reads, holding one entry per CDR3 protein. The sample holds 120,000 or so distinct CDR3 sequences, roughly 8.5% seen once. Input material: whole blood. Receptor source: a human donor in good health. Some clones in this sample may be carry-over from other donors' samples. The CDR3 runs from the conserved cysteine through the conserved F or W. The D gene is left open where the match is weak. Clone sizes are given selectively: once, few, many, or a class where the clone is expanded.

V gene: TRBV20-1; J gene: TRBJ2-1; clone size: NA; D gene: NA; CDR3 protein: CSARGRHQGVNEQFF; CDR3 DNA: TGCAGTGCTAGGGGTCGTCACCAGGGTGTGAATGAGCAGTTCTTC
V gene: TRBV6-2/TRBV6-3; J gene: TRBJ2-1; clone size: many; D gene: TRBD2; CDR3 protein: CASSPSGGLGNEQFF; CDR3 DNA: TGTGCCAGCAGTCCGTCGGGGGGGCTGGGAAATGAGCAGTTCTTC
V gene: TRBV5-6; J gene: TRBJ2-1; clone size: few; D gene: TRBD1; CDR3 protein: CASSGGTGVWFYNEQFF; CDR3 DNA: TGTGCCAGCAGCGGCGGGACAGGGGTTTGGTTTTACAATGAGCAGTTCTTC
V gene: TRBV19; J gene: TRBJ1-5; clone size: NA; D gene: TRBD1; CDR3 protein: CASRSYRGDQPQHF; CDR3 DNA: TGTGCCAGTAGATCCTACAGGGGAGATCAGCCCCAGCATTTT
V gene: TRBV5-4; J gene: TRBJ2-4; clone size: many; D gene: TRBD1; CDR3 protein: CASSRTGGLAKNIQYF; CDR3 DNA: TGTGCCAGCAGCCGGACAGGGGGGCTAGCCAAAAACATTCAGTACTTC
V gene: TRBV2; J gene: TRBJ1-5; clone size: NA; D gene: NA; CDR3 protein: CASSDGRHQPQHF; CDR3 DNA: TGTGCCAGCAGTGATGGCAGGCATCAGCCCCAGCATTTT
V gene: TRBV28; J gene: TRBJ1-2; clone size: NA; D gene: NA; CDR3 protein: CASRGGGAYYGYTF; CDR3 DNA: TGTGCCAGCAGAGGTGGGGGGGCATACTATGGCTACACCTTC
V gene: TRBV3-1; J gene: TRBJ2-7; clone size: many; D gene: TRBD1; CDR3 protein: CASSHTGTGGLEQYF; CDR3 DNA: TGTGCCAGCAGCCACACCGGGACAGGGGGTCTCGAGCAGTACTTC
V gene: TRBV20-1; J gene: TRBJ2-5; clone size: NA; D gene: TRBD1; CDR3 protein: CSAGQGRGKETQYF; CDR3 DNA: TGCAGTGCTGGACAGGGACGGGGAAAAGAGACCCAGTACTTC
V gene: TRBV5-6; J gene: TRBJ2-3; clone size: NA; D gene: NA; CDR3 protein: CASSQLTPLLADTQYF; CDR3 DNA: TGTGCCAGCAGCCAGCTGACACCCCTTCTGGCTGATACGCAGTATTTT
V gene: TRBV7-6; J gene: TRBJ1-6; clone size: many; D gene: TRBD1; CDR3 protein: CASSLGGTGRSPLHF; CDR3 DNA: TGTGCCAGCAGCTTAGGAGGGACAGGGAGGTCACCCCTCCACTTT
V gene: TRBV25-1; J gene: TRBJ1-2; clone size: NA; D gene: NA; CDR3 protein: CASSESATRGYTF; CDR3 DNA: TGTGCCAGCAGTGAATCTGCTACGCGTGGCTACACCTTC
V gene: TRBV7-9; J gene: TRBJ2-5; clone size: many; D gene: TRBD2; CDR3 protein: CASSLAPASGSRAQETQYF; CDR3 DNA: TGTGCCAGCAGCTTAGCGCCAGCTAGCGGGAGCAGAGCTCAAGAGACCCAGTACTTC